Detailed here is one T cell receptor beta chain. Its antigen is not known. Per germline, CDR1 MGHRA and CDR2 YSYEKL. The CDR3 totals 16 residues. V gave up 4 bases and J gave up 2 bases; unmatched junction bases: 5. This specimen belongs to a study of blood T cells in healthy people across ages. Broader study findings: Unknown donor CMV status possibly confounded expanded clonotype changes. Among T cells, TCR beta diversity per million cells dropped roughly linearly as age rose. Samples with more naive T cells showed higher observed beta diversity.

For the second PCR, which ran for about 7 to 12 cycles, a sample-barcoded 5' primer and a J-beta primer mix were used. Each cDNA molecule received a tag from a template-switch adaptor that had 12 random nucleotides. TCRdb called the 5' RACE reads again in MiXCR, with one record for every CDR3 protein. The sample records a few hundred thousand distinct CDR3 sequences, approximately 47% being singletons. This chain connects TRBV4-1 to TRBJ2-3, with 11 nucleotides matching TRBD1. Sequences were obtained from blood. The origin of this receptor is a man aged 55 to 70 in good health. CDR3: CASSLGQGAYTDTQYF. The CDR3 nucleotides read TGCGCCAGCAGCCTCGGACAGGGGGCGTACACAGATACGCAGTATTTT.